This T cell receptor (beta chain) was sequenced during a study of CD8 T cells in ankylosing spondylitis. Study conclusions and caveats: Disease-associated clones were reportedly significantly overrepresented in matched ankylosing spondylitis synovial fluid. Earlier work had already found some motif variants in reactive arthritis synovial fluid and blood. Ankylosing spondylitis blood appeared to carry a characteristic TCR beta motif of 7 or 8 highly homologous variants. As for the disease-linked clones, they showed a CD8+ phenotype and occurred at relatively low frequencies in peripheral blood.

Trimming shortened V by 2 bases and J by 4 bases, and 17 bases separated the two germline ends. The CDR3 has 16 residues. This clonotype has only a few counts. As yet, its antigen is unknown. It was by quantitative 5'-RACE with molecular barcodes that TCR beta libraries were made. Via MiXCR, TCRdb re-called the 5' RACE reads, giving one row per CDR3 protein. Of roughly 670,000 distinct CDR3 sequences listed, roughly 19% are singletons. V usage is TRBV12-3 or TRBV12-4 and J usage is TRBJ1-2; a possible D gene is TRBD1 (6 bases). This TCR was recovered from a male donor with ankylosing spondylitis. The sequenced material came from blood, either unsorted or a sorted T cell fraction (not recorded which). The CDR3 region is CASSLSSRGLGYGYTF. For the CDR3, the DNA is TGTGCCAGCAGTTTATCCTCCAGGGGCTTAGGCTATGGCTACACCTTC.